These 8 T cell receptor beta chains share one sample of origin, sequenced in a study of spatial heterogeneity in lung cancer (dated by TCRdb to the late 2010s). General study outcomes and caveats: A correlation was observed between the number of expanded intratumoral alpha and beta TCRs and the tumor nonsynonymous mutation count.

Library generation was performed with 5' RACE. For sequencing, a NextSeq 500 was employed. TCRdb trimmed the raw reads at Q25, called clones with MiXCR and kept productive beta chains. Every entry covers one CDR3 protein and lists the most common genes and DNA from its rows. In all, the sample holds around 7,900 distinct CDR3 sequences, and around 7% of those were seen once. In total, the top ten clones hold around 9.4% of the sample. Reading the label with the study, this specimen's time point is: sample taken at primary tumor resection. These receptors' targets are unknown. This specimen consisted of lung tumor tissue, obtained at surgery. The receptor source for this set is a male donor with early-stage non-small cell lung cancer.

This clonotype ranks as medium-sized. The CDR3: CASSRSISGSAGSPDTQYF. As DNA, the CDR3 is TGCGCCAGCAGCCGCTCTATCAGTGGTTCCGCCGGTTCGCCGGATACGCAGTATTTT. J is TRBJ2-3 and V is TRBV4-1; D remains unclear. The CDR3 extends over 19 amino acids. Germline assignment: CDR1 MGHRA and CDR2 YSYEKL. Between the trimmed V and J ends, which lost 4 bases and 6 bases, there was a span of 29 bases.

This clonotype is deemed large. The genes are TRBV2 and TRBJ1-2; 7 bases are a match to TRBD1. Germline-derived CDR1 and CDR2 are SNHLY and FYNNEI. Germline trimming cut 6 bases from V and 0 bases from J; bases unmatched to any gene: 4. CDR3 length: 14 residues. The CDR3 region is CASSERGPNYGYTF. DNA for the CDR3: TGTGCCAGCAGCGAGAGGGGGCCTAACTATGGCTACACCTTC.

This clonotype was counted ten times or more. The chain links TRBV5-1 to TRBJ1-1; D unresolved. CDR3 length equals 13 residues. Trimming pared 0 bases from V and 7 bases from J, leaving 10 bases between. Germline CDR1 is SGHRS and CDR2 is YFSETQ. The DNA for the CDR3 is TGCGCCAGCAGCTTGGCCGTGAACGGTGAAGCTTTCTTT. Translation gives CASSLAVNGEAFF. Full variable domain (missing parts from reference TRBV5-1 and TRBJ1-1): KAGVTQTPRYLIKTRGQQVTLSCSPISGHRSVSWYQQTPGQGLQFLFEYFSETQRNKGNFPGRFSGRQFSNSRSEMNVSTLELGDSALYLCASSLAVNGEAFFGQGTRLTVV.

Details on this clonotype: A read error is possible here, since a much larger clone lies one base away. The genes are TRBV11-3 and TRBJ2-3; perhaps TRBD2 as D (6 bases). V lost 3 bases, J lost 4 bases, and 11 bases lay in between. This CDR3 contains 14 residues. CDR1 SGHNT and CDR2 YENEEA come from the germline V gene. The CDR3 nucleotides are TGTGCCAGCAGCTTTAGCGGAAACGCAGATACGCAGTATTTT. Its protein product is CASSFSGNADTQYF.

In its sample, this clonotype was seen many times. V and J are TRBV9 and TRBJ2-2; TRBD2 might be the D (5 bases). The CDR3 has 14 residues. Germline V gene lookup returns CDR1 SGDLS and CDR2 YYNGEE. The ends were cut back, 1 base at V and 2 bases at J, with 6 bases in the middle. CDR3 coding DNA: TGTGCCAGCAGCGTATCGGGAAACACCGGGGAGCTGTTTTTT. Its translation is CASSVSGNTGELFF.

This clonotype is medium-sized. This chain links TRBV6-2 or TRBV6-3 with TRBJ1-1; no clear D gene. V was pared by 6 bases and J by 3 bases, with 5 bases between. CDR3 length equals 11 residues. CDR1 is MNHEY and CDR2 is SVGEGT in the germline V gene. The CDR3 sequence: CASRWDTEAFF. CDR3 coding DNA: TGTGCCAGCAGGTGGGACACTGAAGCTTTCTTT.

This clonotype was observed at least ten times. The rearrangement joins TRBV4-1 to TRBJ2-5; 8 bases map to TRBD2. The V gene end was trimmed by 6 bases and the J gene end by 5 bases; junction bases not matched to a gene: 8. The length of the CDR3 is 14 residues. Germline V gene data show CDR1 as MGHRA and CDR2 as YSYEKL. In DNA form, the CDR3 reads TGCGCCAGCAGTCGCGCGGGGGGTGAGGAGACCCAGTACTTC. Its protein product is CASSRAGGEETQYF.

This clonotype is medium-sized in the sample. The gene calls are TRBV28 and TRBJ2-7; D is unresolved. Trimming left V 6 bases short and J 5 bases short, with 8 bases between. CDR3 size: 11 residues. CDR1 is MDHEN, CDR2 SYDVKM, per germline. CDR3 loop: CASSRIHEQYF. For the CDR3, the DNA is TGTGCCAGCAGCCGCATCCACGAGCAGTACTTC.